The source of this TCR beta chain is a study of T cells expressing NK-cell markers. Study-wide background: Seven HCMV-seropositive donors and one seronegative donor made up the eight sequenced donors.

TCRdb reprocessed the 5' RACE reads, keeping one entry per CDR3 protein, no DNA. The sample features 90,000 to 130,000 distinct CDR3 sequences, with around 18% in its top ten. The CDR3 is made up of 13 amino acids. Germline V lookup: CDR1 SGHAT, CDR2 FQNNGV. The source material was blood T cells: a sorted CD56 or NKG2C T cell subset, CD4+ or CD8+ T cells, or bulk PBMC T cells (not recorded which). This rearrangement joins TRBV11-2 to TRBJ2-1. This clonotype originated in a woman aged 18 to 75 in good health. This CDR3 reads CASSFDNYNEQFF. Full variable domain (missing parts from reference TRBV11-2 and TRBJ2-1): EAGVAQSPRYKIIEKRQSVAFWCNPISGHATLYWYQQILGQGPKLLIQFQNNGVVDDSQLPKDRFSAERLKGVDSTLKIQPAKLEDSAVYLCASSFDNYNEQFFGPGTRLTVL.